Listed here is a single T cell receptor (beta chain). Its antigen is unidentified. TCRdb keeps only in-frame clones here, not all; method: immunoSEQ multiplex PCR. The sample lists more than 30,000 clones; around 87% were seen once. The authors processed graft tissue to release intraepithelial and lamina propria lymphocytes. The sample is drawn from a study of graft-versus-host responses after intestinal transplantation. At the level of the study: Grafts were multivisceral, liver-intestinal, or isolated intestinal. Study-wide findings and caveats: Across patients carrying graft-donor T cell macrochimerism, allografts held high graft-versus-host to host-versus-graft clonal ratios.

CDR1 and CDR2 (germline): MNHNY, SVGAGI (reference sequence). V lost 8 bases and J lost 5, with 6 bases in between. CDR3 size: 11 residues. The source material was ileum tissue, sampled 200 to 210 days after intestinal transplant. This TCR came from a human patient who received an intestinal transplant, so some T cells may come from the graft donor. The V gene is TRBV6-6, the J gene TRBJ2-2; possibly TRBD2 for D (6 bases). The CDR3 sequence is CASRETGELFF. The CDR3 region has the DNA TGTGCCAGCCGGGAGACCGGGGAGCTGTTTTTT.